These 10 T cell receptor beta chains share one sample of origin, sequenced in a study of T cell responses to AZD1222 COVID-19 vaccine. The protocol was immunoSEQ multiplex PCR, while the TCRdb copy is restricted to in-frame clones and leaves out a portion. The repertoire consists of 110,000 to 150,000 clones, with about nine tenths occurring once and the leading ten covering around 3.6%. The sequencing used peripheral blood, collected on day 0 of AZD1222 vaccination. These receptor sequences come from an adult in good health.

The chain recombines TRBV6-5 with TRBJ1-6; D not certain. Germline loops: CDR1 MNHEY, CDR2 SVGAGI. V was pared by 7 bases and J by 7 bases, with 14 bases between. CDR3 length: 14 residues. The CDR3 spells CASTQLGGNSPLHF. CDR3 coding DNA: TGTGCCAGCACCCAACTGGGAGGGAATTCACCCCTCCACTTT.

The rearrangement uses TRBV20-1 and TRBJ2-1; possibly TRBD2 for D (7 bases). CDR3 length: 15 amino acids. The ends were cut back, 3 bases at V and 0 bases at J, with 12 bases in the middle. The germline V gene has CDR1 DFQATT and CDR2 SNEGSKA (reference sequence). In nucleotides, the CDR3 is TGCAGTGCTAGTTGGCGGGGGCCCTCCTACAATGAGCAGTTCTTC. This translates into CSASWRGPSYNEQFF.

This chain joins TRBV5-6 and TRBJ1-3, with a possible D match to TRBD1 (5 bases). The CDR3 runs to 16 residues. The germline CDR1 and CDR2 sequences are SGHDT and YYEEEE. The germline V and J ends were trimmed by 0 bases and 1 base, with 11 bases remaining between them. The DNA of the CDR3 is TGTGCCAGCAGCTTGGGACAGAAGATATCTGGAAACACCATATATTTT. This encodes CASSLGQKISGNTIYF.

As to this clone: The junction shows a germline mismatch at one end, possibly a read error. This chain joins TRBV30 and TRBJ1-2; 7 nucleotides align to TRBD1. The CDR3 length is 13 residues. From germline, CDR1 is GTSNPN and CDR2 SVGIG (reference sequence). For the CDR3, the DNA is TGTGCCTGGAGTGTCGGCCCGGGACAGCCCACCATCTTC. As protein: CAWSVGPGQPTIF.

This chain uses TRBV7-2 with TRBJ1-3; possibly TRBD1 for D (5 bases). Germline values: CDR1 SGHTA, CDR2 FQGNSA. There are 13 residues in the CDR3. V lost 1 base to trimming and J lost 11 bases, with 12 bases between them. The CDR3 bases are TGTGCCAGCAGCTTAGGGACAAATTCTCCCATATATTTT. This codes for CASSLGTNSPIYF.

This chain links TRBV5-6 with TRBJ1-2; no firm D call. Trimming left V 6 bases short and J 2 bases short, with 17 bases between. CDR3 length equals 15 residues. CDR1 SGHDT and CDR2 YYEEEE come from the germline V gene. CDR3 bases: TGTGCCAGCATAATATTCGGTCGGGTAAACTATGGCTACACCTTC. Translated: CASIIFGRVNYGYTF.

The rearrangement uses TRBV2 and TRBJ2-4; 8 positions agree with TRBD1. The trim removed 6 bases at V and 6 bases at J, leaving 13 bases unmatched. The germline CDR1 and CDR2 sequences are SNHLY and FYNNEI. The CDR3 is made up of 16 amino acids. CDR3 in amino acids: CASRATGVPFGNIQYF. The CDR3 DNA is TGTGCCAGCAGAGCGACAGGGGTCCCCTTCGGAAACATTCAGTACTTC.

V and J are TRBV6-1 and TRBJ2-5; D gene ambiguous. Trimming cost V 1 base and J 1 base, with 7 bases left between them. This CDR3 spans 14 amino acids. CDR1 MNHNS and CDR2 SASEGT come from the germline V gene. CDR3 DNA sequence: TGTGCCAGCAGTGAAGGACGAACCCAAGAGACCCAGTACTTC. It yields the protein CASSEGRTQETQYF.

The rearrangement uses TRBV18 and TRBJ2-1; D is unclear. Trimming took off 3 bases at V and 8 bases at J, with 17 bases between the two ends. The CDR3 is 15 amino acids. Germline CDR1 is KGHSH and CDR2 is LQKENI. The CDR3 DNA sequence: TGTGCCAGCTCACCTCTCAGTGCGCTTCGGGATGAGCAGTTCTTC. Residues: CASSPLSALRDEQFF.

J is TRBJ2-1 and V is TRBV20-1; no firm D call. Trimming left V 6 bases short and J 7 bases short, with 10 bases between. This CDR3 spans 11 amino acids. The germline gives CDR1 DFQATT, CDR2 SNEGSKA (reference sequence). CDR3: CSASEVNEQFF. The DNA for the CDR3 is TGCAGTGCAAGCGAGGTAAATGAGCAGTTCTTC.